This T cell receptor beta chain was captured by sequencing in a study of human CD8 memory T cell subsets. From buffy coats of healthy donors, the PBMC were obtained. This clonotype is medium-sized (0.01 to 0.1%) by frequency. No antigen is known for it. The authors made TCR beta libraries using UMI-labeled 5' RACE. TCRdb reanalyzed the 5' RACE reads and collapses them to one entry per CDR3 protein, without DNA. The table lists about 10,000 distinct CDR3 sequences, with about 19% in the top ten. Study conclusions and caveats: This study determined the sequences of T cell receptor beta chains and of no other chains.

The clonotype originates from a human donor in good health. The specimen sequenced was CD8+ T cells from PBMCs.

This CDR3 is CASSVTSGGSYEQYF. The chain combines TRBV4-2 with TRBJ2-7; there is no DNA to check the TCRdb D call of TRBD2. Germline assignment: CDR1 LGHNA and CDR2 YNFKEQ. This CDR3 has 15 amino acids.